The clone carrying this TCR beta chain showed up just once. Its antigen remains unidentified. The entry originates in a study of long-term antiretroviral therapy in people with HIV. Turning to the study itself: The 2015 recommendation for immediate ART came about a decade after the earliest samples.

Each contributor possessed a minimum of one pre-ART and a minimum of two post-ART PBMC samples. The CDR3 has 14 amino acids. Trimming cost V 5 bases and J 0 bases; bases outside gene matches: 1. The germline V gene encodes CDR1 KGHSH and CDR2 LQKENI. Whole-study findings and limits: Whichever time point was examined, clones expanded before ART dominated the repertoire.

The run of the v3.0 immunoSEQ assay was at survey level. Profiling relied on immunoSEQ multiplex PCR, and the TCRdb table lists in-frame clones only, not all of them. The sample consists of tens of thousands of clones, less than 90% of them appearing once. Specimen: unsorted PBMCs, collected 2 years after starting antiretroviral therapy. The chain links TRBV18 to TRBJ1-5, with 7 bases lining up with TRBD1. The receptor was isolated from a man aged 50-59 years with HIV. This CDR3 reads CASSDRDSNQPQHF. The CDR3 coding sequence is TGTGCCAGCTCAGACAGGGATAGCAATCAGCCCCAGCATTTT.